Shown below are 25 T cell receptor beta chains from a single sample sequenced in a study of T cell clonality in common variable immunodeficiency. General study points: Reportedly, TCR beta sequences from common variable immunodeficiency showed fewer deletions and N-nucleotide insertions.

Their antigens remain unidentified. Method: immunoSEQ multiplex PCR; TCRdb's copy keeps in-frame clones and lacks some. This record lists roughly 7,000 clones, none seen once only, and the top ten clones contain about 5%. The sequencing input was peripheral blood mononuclear cells. These receptors all come from a human donor with common variable immunodeficiency.

Note on this clone: Read data end 3 residues before the CDR3 end; the end is taken from the germline J gene. The V and J genes are TRBV7-2 and TRBJ2-7, with 9 bases fitting TRBD2. Losses at the gene ends were 0 bases for V and 6 bases for J; bases not matched to a gene: 9. This CDR3 contains 16 residues. In germline, CDR1 is SGHTA, CDR2 FQGNSA. This chain's CDR3 is CASSLASRGRAGEQYF. The part of the CDR3 DNA that was read is TGTGCCAGCAGCTTAGCAAGTCGCGGGAGGGCCGGCGAG. Combining the CDR3 with reference TRBV7-2 and TRBJ2-7 gives the whole variable domain GAGVSQSPSNKVTEKGKDVELRCDPISGHTALYWYRQSLGQGLEFLIYFQGNSAPDKSGLPSDRFSAERTGGSVSTLTIQRTQQEDSAVYLCASSLASRGRAGEQYFGPGTRLTVT.

This clone was seen a handful of times. The read ends 3 residues early relative to the CDR3; the germline J gene fills the gap. The chain links TRBV7-6 to TRBJ2-3; 8 nucleotides align to TRBD2. Germline lookup yields CDR1 SGHVS and CDR2 FNYEAQ. J gave up 3 bases and V 0 bases, and 2 bases lay outside the gene matches. CDR3 length: 15 amino acids. The CDR3 bases that were read are TGTGCCAGCAGCTTAGCGCCTAGCGGGACAGATACG. Its protein is CASSLAPSGTDT. The full CDR3 sequence reads CASSLAPSGTDTQYF.

This clone was counted between two and nine times. The CDR3 end lies 3 residues beyond the end of the read and is filled in from the germline J gene. The chain joins TRBV7-9 to TRBJ2-7; D is possibly TRBD2 (5 bases). This CDR3 has 12 amino acids. Trimming took off 3 bases at V and 3 bases at J, with 6 bases between the two ends. CDR1 is SEHNR and CDR2 is FQNEAQ in the germline V gene (reference sequence). The sequenced CDR3 bases are TGTGCCAGCAGCTTCAGCGGCTACGAG. It specifies CASSFSGYE. The whole CDR3 sequence is CASSFSGYEQYF.

Concerning this clone itself: The observed sequence ends 3 residues before the CDR3 terminus, with the missing tail filled in from the germline J gene. The chain recombines TRBV7-9 with TRBJ2-7, with 10 bases lining up with TRBD2. CDR3 length equals 15 residues. The trim removed 5 bases at V and 2 bases at J, leaving 6 bases unmatched. From germline, CDR1 is SEHNR and CDR2 FQNEAQ (reference sequence). Here the CDR3 reads CASSRRTSGAYEQYF. The CDR3 DNA, read in part, is TGTGCCAGCAGCCGGCGGACTAGCGGTGCCTACGAG.

This clone was seen more than once but under ten times. The read ends 3 residues shy of where the CDR3 ends; the end is completed using the germline J gene. V gene TRBV19 combines with J gene TRBJ2-3; TRBD1 agrees at 11 bases. This CDR3 spans 16 amino acids. Losses at the gene ends were 4 bases for V and 4 bases for J; bases not matched to a gene: 7. Per germline, CDR1 LNHDA and CDR2 SQIVND (reference sequence). Incomplete CDR3 DNA: TGTGCCAGTAGTACCCGGACAGGGGGCGGCCCAGATACG. This sequence encodes CASSTRTGGGPDT. The CDR3 in its entirety is CASSTRTGGGPDTQYF.

This clone rates as medium-sized. The read gets to within 3 residues of the CDR3 end, and the germline J gene fills in the rest. The V and J genes are TRBV18 and TRBJ2-5; no firm D call. The ends were cut back, 3 bases at V and 5 bases at J, with 10 bases in the middle. Germline V gives CDR1 KGHSH, CDR2 LQKENI. The CDR3 has 13 amino acids. The CDR3 reads CASSPSLAETQYF. CDR3 bases read: TGTGCCAGCTCACCTTCCCTCGCGGAGACC.

This clone has just a few counts. The missing CDR3 end, 3 residues past where the read stops, is filled in from the germline J gene. The rearrangement links TRBV2 to TRBJ2-1; 7 nucleotides match TRBD2. The CDR3 has 12 amino acids. Trimming at V came to 4 bases and at J to 7 bases, leaving 1 base not matched to a gene. Germline CDR1 is SNHLY and CDR2 is FYNNEI. The CDR3 DNA, read in part, is TGTGCCAGCAGTGGGACTAGTAATGAG. Translating gives CASSGTSNE. The entire CDR3 protein is CASSGTSNEQFF.

Notes on this clone: The missing CDR3 end, 3 residues past where the read stops, is filled in from the germline J gene. The J gene is TRBJ2-7, the V gene TRBV20-1; TRBD2 aligns across 8 bases. The germline V gene encodes CDR1 DFQATT and CDR2 SNEGSKA (reference sequence). Unmatched junction bases numbered 10, after V lost 3 bases and J lost 0 bases. This CDR3 is 16 amino acids long. The CDR3 sequence: CSARSLGAGDSYEQYF. The CDR3 DNA, read in part, is TGCAGTGCTAGGTCCCTAGGAGCGGGAGACTCCTACGAG.

This clone is medium-sized (0.01 to 0.1%) in the sample. The read ends 3 residues before the CDR3 terminus; that terminus is restored from the germline J gene. The chain links TRBV5-6 to TRBJ1-2; TRBD1 matches at 7 bases. There are 14 residues in the CDR3. J gave up 4 bases and V 0 bases, and 3 bases lay outside the gene matches. The germline gives CDR1 SGHDT, CDR2 YYEEEE. CDR3 bases read: TGTGCCAGCAGCTTGGGACAGGGACTCTATGGC. Translation gives CASSLGQGLYG. The complete CDR3 sequence is CASSLGQGLYGYTF.

This clone was seen a handful of times. The CDR3 end lies 3 residues beyond the end of the read and is filled in from the germline J gene. V gene TRBV19 combines with J gene TRBJ1-6; D unclear. The CDR3 is 15 residues long. Germline CDR1 is LNHDA and CDR2 is SQIVND (reference sequence). V was clipped by 7 bases and J by 7 bases, with 17 bases between them. The CDR3: CASTLIAAGNSPLHF. CDR3 DNA, as far as it was read: TGTGCCAGTACCCTTATAGCGGCAGGAAATTCACCC.

This clone has only a few counts. The read ends 3 residues early relative to the CDR3; the germline J gene fills the gap. This chain connects TRBV19 to TRBJ1-1; D unresolved. CDR3 length equals 11 residues. V was trimmed by 3 bases and J by 6 bases, leaving 5 bases between them. Germline V gene lookup returns CDR1 LNHDA and CDR2 SQIVND (reference sequence). This chain's CDR3 is CASSIGAEAFF. The covered CDR3 bases are TGTGCCAGTAGTATCGGGGCTGAA.

By proportion, this clone is medium-sized. Read coverage stops 3 residues before the CDR3 terminus; the germline J gene supplies the remainder. J is TRBJ1-2 and V is TRBV5-6, with D possibly being TRBD1 (5 bases). The germline V and J ends were trimmed by 0 bases and 4 bases, with 10 bases remaining between them. The CDR3 has 14 residues. CDR1 and CDR2 from the germline V gene are SGHDT and YYEEEE. The CDR3 protein is CASSLVGLSYGYTF. CDR3 bases read: TGTGCCAGCAGCTTGGTGGGGCTGAGCTATGGC.

This clone has just a few counts. The read ends 3 residues shy of where the CDR3 ends; the end is completed using the germline J gene. The V gene is TRBV7-2, the J gene TRBJ2-1; tentatively, D is TRBD2 (5 bases). V was clipped by 0 bases and J by 8 bases, with 8 bases between them. Germline V gives CDR1 SGHTA, CDR2 FQGNSA. CDR3 length: 13 amino acids. The covered CDR3 bases are TGTGCCAGCAGCTTAGCGCGGGTCCATGAG. The encoded protein is CASSLARVHE. In full, the CDR3 reads CASSLARVHEQFF.

This clone is medium-sized (0.01 to 0.1%). The CDR3 is cut off 3 residues early in the read; its end comes from the germline J gene. The V call is TRBV29-1, the J call TRBJ1-1, with D perhaps TRBD1 (5 bases). V lost 6 bases and J 0 bases, leaving 17 bases between the germline ends. CDR1 and CDR2 from the germline V gene are SQVTM and ANQGSEA. The CDR3 has 15 amino acids. CDR3 sequence reads: CSVAGGWGMNTEAFF. The sequenced CDR3 bases are TGCAGCGTCGCTGGGGGGTGGGGCATGAACACTGAA.

This clone was counted between two and nine times. The CDR3 extends 3 residues past the end of the read, so its final part is completed from the germline J gene. This chain connects TRBV19 to TRBJ2-7; D gene unclear. V shed 3 bases and J shed 5 bases, with 8 bases lying between them. This CDR3 has 12 residues. Per germline, CDR1 LNHDA and CDR2 SQIVND (reference sequence). The CDR3 protein is CASSMAGHEQYF. The DNA read from the CDR3 is TGTGCCAGTAGTATGGCTGGGCACGAG.

This clone turned up a few times. Sequencing ends 3 residues short of the CDR3 end; the germline J gene provides the rest. This chain links TRBV7-9 with TRBJ2-3; 10 positions agree with TRBD2. This CDR3 region has 15 residues. The trim removed 5 bases at V and 2 bases at J, leaving 4 bases unmatched. CDR1 is SEHNR, CDR2 FQNEAQ, per germline (reference sequence). The CDR3 bases that were read are TGTGCCAGCAGCATCGGGACTAGCGCCACAGATACG. Amino acids: CASSIGTSATDT. The whole CDR3 protein is CASSIGTSATDTQYF.

Worth noting for this clone: The read ends 3 residues early relative to the CDR3; the germline J gene fills the gap. The chain recombines TRBV19 with TRBJ1-4, with D possibly matching TRBD1 (6 bases). Germline V gene lookup returns CDR1 LNHDA and CDR2 SQIVND (reference sequence). V dropped 0 bases and J dropped 5 bases, with 13 bases sitting between them. The CDR3 runs to 16 residues. The covered CDR3 bases are TGTGCCAGTAGTATAGATGGGCAGGGGACAAATGAAAAA. Translating it yields CASSIDGQGTNEK. The entire CDR3 protein is CASSIDGQGTNEKLFF.

This clone was counted only a few times. The covered CDR3 bases are TGTGCCAGCAGCGCGGGGTGGGAAGAGACC. This gives the protein CASSAGWEET. The entire CDR3 sequence reads CASSAGWEETQYF. The chain employs TRBV7-3 and TRBJ2-5, with D possibly matching TRBD2 (6 bases). Read sequence stops 3 residues before the CDR3 end, and the germline J gene provides the missing end. V was shortened by 5 bases and J by 3 bases, with 10 bases between the two germline ends. CDR3 length: 13 residues. The V gene's germline CDR1 is SGHTA and CDR2 FQGTGA.

This clone was counted only a few times. The read is 3 residues too short to cover the CDR3 end, so that end is filled in from the germline J gene. V and J are TRBV19 and TRBJ1-6; D may be TRBD1 (5 bases). V dropped 7 bases and J dropped 10 bases, with 17 bases sitting between them. CDR1 and CDR2 (germline): LNHDA, SQIVND (reference sequence). This CDR3 is built from 14 residues. The DNA read from the CDR3 is TGTGCCAGTACCGTGGGGGGAACGAACTCACCC. Translation gives CASTVGGTNSP. The entire CDR3 sequence reads CASTVGGTNSPLHF.

In the case of this clone: With the read ending 3 residues before the CDR3 end, the germline J gene is used to fill in that end. The rearrangement joins TRBV19 to TRBJ1-3; D gene uncertain. Germline CDR1 LNHDA, CDR2 SQIVND (reference sequence). The CDR3 length is 15 residues. With 5 bases removed from V and 1 base from J, the gap between germline ends came to 12 bases. The CDR3 bases that were read are TGTGCCAGTAGTCCCGCAGCGGGTTCTGGAAACACC. It specifies CASSPAAGSGNT. The CDR3, in full, reads CASSPAAGSGNTIYF. Using reference TRBV19 and TRBJ1-3 for the parts outside the CDR3, the full variable domain is DGGITQSPKYLFRKEGQNVTLSCEQNLNHDAMYWYRQDPGQGLRLIYYSQIVNDFQKGDIAEGYSVSREKKESFPLTVTSAQKNPTAFYLCASSPAAGSGNTIYFGEGSWLTVV.

This clone was detected a few times. With the read ending 3 residues before the CDR3 end, the germline J gene is used to fill in that end. This chain joins TRBV13 and TRBJ2-2; 11 bases line up with TRBD1. Trimming at V came to 5 bases and at J to 6 bases, leaving 8 bases not matched to a gene. The germline gives CDR1 PRHDT, CDR2 FYEKMQ (reference sequence). There are 16 residues in the CDR3. The CDR3 bases that were read are TGTGCCAGCAGCCGGCCGCGGACAGGGGGCGCCGGGGAG. It yields the protein CASSRPRTGGAGE. The full CDR3 reads CASSRPRTGGAGELFF.

On this clone itself: Coverage ceases 3 residues before the CDR3 finishes, and the germline J gene fills in the end. V and J are TRBV18 and TRBJ1-1; 7 bases agree with TRBD1. Germline values: CDR1 KGHSH, CDR2 LQKENI. CDR3 length: 15 amino acids. The ends lost 5 bases at V and 1 base at J; junction bases unmatched: 7. The CDR3 reads CASSRSQGGNTEAFF. The sequenced part of the CDR3 DNA is TGTGCCAGCTCAAGGTCTCAGGGGGGGAACACTGAA.

Worth noting for this clone: The read comes to an end 3 residues before the CDR3 does, leaving the germline J gene to fill in the end. This chain links TRBV19 with TRBJ2-1; D is perhaps TRBD2 (6 bases). The germline V gene has CDR1 LNHDA and CDR2 SQIVND (reference sequence). This CDR3 comprises 15 residues. V shed 3 bases and J shed 5 bases, with 14 bases lying between them. The sequenced part of the CDR3 DNA is TGTGCCAGTAGTATCTGGTCTAGCGTAGACAATGAG. Translation gives CASSIWSSVDNE. The whole CDR3 reads CASSIWSSVDNEQFF.

The table lists this clone with a few counts. Read coverage stops 3 residues before the CDR3 terminus; the germline J gene supplies the remainder. The chain couples TRBV7-6 to TRBJ2-7; D is unresolved. Looked up from germline, CDR1 is SGHVS and CDR2 is FNYEAQ. V gave up 2 bases and J gave up 2 bases, with 13 bases separating them. This CDR3 spans 15 amino acids. CDR3 in amino acids: CASSLRPGEPYEQYF. The CDR3 DNA, read in part, is TGTGCCAGCAGCTTACGTCCAGGCGAACCCTACGAG.

CDR3 region: CASSMDEWTSGYNEQFF. The covered CDR3 bases are TGTGCCAGTAGTATGGACGAGTGGACTAGCGGATACAATGAG. The rearrangement joins TRBV19 to TRBJ2-1, with TRBD2 matching over 10 bases. Coverage ceases 3 residues before the CDR3 finishes, and the germline J gene fills in the end. V dropped 3 bases and J dropped 4; count of bases not matched to a gene: 9. Germline V gene data show CDR1 as LNHDA and CDR2 as SQIVND (reference sequence). The CDR3 extends over 17 amino acids.